The source of this TCR beta chain is a study of blood T cell repertoires in COVID-19 (dated by TCRdb to 2020 to 2022). Study-wide context: Samples covering the acute and convalescent phases of COVID-19 were provided by collaborators in the United States, Italy and Spain. Sample metadata almost always included a de-identified subject ID, COVID-19 status, age in years and sex. The repertoires were released in a freely available public database meant as a resource for research on the immune response to SARS-CoV-2. The prospective study material was composed of cDNA or gDNA derived from T cells, B-cell-depleted T cells, or PBMCs. Deeply sampled blood TCRbeta repertoires from subjects exposed to, actively infected with, or recovered from COVID-19 were included in the dataset. The samples were drawn from the first 160 participants of the ongoing ImmuneRACE study and from 1,200 or so subjects provided by 6 global collaborators. HLA class I and class II types, where available, came from metadata supplied by the sample provider rather than from assay-based typing.

A single count supports this clone. There is no known antigen for this receptor. Qualities for individual bases were not recorded, and no much larger clone is one base off. Whole blood was collected in K2EDTA tubes by collaborating institutions according to the institutions' own protocols. For TCRbeta analysis, collaborators shipped samples in one of three forms: frozen whole blood, isolated PBMCs, or DNA extracted from either of those sample types. TCRbeta CDR3 regions were amplified from genomic DNA using the immunoSEQ Assay, a bias-controlled multiplex PCR. In the source study's methods: Nucleated cell counts per sample were estimated from amplification of reference gene primers within the assay. Sequence reads were collapsed and filtered to measure the absolute abundance of every unique TCRbeta CDR3 rearrangement. For each sample, productive Simpson clonality was calculated as the square root of Simpson's diversity index across productive rearrangements. Imported from immuneACCESS, the table was reduced by TCRdb to in-frame sequences with V and J called. These copies leave out some clones; in studies compared against another copy, an unresolved V gene accounts for under half, and the cause of the remainder is not known. The DNA was the basis for D and trimming; V, J and clone size are from that table. In this sample the table shows 100,000 to 150,000 clones, over 70% of which occur a single time. The leading ten clones occupy about 5.4% of the sample.

V is clipped by 2 bases and J by 6 bases, and the sequence between their germline boundaries is 13 bases long. CDR1 and CDR2 are drawn from the germline V gene: SGHRS, YFSETQ. The CDR3 measures 14 amino acids from cysteine to phenylalanine. Only the CDR3 part of the read is kept: 42 bases, read in frame from the first base. The research as a whole found: How much clinical and demographic metadata was included differed by source and by participant, and the metadata was provided uncurated.

This chain joins TRBV5-1 to TRBJ2-3, with TRBD2 tentatively as D gene (6 bases match). The clonotype was recovered from a man older than 75 with active or convalescent COVID-19. Sequencing was done on a sample of peripheral blood. The CDR3 loop reads CASSFPGDLDTQYF. In nucleotides, the sequence is TGCGCCAGCAGCTTCCCGGGGGATCTGGATACGCAGTATTTT.